This is a list of T cell receptor beta chains from one sample in a study of cytomegalovirus exposure and HLA in healthy donors. Data came from immunoSEQ multiplex PCR; TCRdb stores just in-frame clones and leaves some out. The data hold tens of thousands of clones, with approximately 78% observed a single time. The source material was PBMCs. These receptors were taken from a human donor in good health. CDR3s include the opening cysteine and the closing phenylalanine or tryptophan. Each record gives: J gene, V gene, clone size, D gene, CDR3 protein, CDR3 DNA. A D gene is named only where the DNA matches it firmly. Size is omitted from some rows. Given values are once, few, many or a class for expanded clones.

TRBJ1-3	TRBV5-1	-	-	CASSDPRGGNTIYF	TGCGCCAGCAGCGATCCAAGGGGCGGAAACACCATATATTTT
TRBJ1-6	TRBV5-1	-	-	CASSEFSSGEYDSPLHF	TGCGCCAGCAGCGAATTCTCCTCAGGGGAATATGATTCACCCCTCCACTTT
TRBJ1-2	TRBV27	-	-	CASSLQGSYGYTF	TGTGCCAGCAGTTTACAGGGGAGCTATGGCTACACCTTC
TRBJ1-2	TRBV11-2	-	-	CASSLVIATGPYGYTF	TGTGCCAGCAGCTTAGTTATTGCTACAGGGCCCTATGGCTACACCTTC
TRBJ2-3	TRBV18	-	TRBD1	CASSPKVAGGGDTQYF	TGTGCCAGCTCACCAAAGGTGGCAGGGGGCGGAGATACGCAGTATTTT
TRBJ1-5	TRBV19	-	TRBD1	CASSPDGGTGVFNQPQHF	TGTGCCAGTAGTCCAGATGGTGGGACAGGGGTCTTCAATCAGCCCCAGCATTTT
TRBJ2-7	TRBV5-1	-	-	CASSLAQGGVDEQYF	TGCGCCAGCAGCTTGGCCCAAGGCGGAGTGGACGAGCAGTACTTC
TRBJ2-7	TRBV5-1	-	TRBD1	CASSFGQGSTYEQYF	TGCGCCAGCAGCTTTGGACAGGGGTCCACCTACGAGCAGTACTTC
TRBJ1-6	TRBV7-8	-	-	CASSQGHGGSPLHF	TGTGCCAGCAGCCAAGGACACGGGGGATCACCCCTCCACTTT
TRBJ1-2	TRBV5-1	-	-	CASSNRPPNYGYPF	TGCGCCAGCAGCAACAGGCCACCTAACTATGGCTACCCCTTC
TRBJ2-7	TRBV2	once	-	CASSEDGGTYEQYF	TGTGCCAGCAGTGAAGACGGGGGAACCTACGAGCAGTACTTC
TRBJ2-6	TRBV5-1	-	-	CASSFPRGPFGANVLTF	TGCGCCAGCAGCTTCCCCAGGGGCCCTTTCGGGGCCAACGTCCTGACTTTC
TRBJ2-3	TRBV5-1	-	-	CASSSTGGQGDTQYF	TGCGCCAGCAGCTCGACAGGAGGTCAGGGAGATACGCAGTATTTT
TRBJ1-4	TRBV15	-	TRBD1	CATRGTGSYEKLFF	TGTGCCACCAGGGGGACAGGGTCTTATGAAAAACTGTTTTTT
TRBJ1-5	TRBV23-1	-	-	CASSQSSLDTLSNQPQHF	TGCGCCAGCAGTCAATCCTCTTTAGACACGTTGAGCAATCAGCCCCAGCATTTT
TRBJ2-3	TRBV13	-	-	CASSWAGQSTDTQYF	TGTGCCAGCAGCTGGGCGGGACAGAGCACAGATACGCAGTATTTT
TRBJ2-7	TRBV14	few	-	CASSLNPGGSYEQYF	TGTGCCAGCAGCCTAAATCCAGGGGGGTCCTACGAGCAGTACTTC
TRBJ1-2	TRBV12-5	-	-	CASGPPSRGEGNYGYTF	TGTGCTAGTGGCCCTCCATCACGAGGGGAGGGTAACTATGGCTACACCTTC
TRBJ2-3	TRBV29-1	-	TRBD1	CSVATGGDADTQYF	TGCAGCGTCGCTACAGGGGGCGACGCAGATACGCAGTATTTT
TRBJ2-3	TRBV9	-	-	CASSFPGTPLDTQYF	TGTGCCAGCAGTTTTCCCGGGACTCCGTTAGATACGCAGTATTTT
TRBJ2-3	TRBV10-3	-	-	CAIRGGGEGDTQYF	TGTGCCATCAGGGGAGGGGGGGAGGGAGATACGCAGTATTTT
TRBJ1-4	TRBV6-1	-	TRBD1	CASSEALQGAGEKLFF	TGTGCCAGCAGTGAAGCGCTTCAGGGGGCGGGTGAAAAACTGTTTTTT
TRBJ2-5	TRBV6-6	-	TRBD2	CASSYSSGGQETQYF	TGTGCCAGCAGTTACTCAAGCGGGGGACAAGAGACCCAGTACTTC
TRBJ2-3	TRBV19	-	-	CASSRSSGIRSTDTQYF	TGTGCCAGTAGTCGTAGCAGTGGAATTCGTAGCACAGATACGCAGTATTTT
TRBJ2-7	TRBV4-2	-	TRBD1	CASSLETGIGEQYF	TGTGCCAGCAGCCTCGAGACAGGGATCGGCGAGCAGTACTTC
TRBJ2-7	TRBV7-2	-	TRBD2	CASSLSSSGSSYEQYF	TGTGCCAGCAGCTTAAGTTCTAGCGGATCATCCTACGAGCAGTACTTC
TRBJ1-5	TRBV4-2	-	-	CASSQNTAMGDQPQHF	TGTGCCAGCAGCCAAAATACAGCTATGGGAGATCAGCCCCAGCATTTT
TRBJ2-7	TRBV7-9	-	-	CASSSPLQGSYEQYF	TGTGCCAGCAGCTCACCACTACAGGGATCCTACGAGCAGTACTTC
TRBJ1-1	TRBV6-1	few	-	CASSEQFRAFF	TGTGCCAGCAGTGAACAGTTTCGAGCTTTCTTT
TRBJ2-7	TRBV4-3	once	-	CASSQDPLTTYEQYF	TGCGCCAGCAGCCAAGACCCCCTTACTACCTACGAGCAGTACTTC
TRBJ1-2	TRBV4-1	-	TRBD1	CASSQGQGAKDGYTF	TGCGCCAGCAGCCAAGGACAGGGGGCTAAGGATGGCTACACCTTC
TRBJ2-5	TRBV5-1	-	TRBD2	CASSYTGGRGETQYF	TGCGCCAGCAGCTATACCGGGGGGAGAGGTGAGACCCAGTACTTC
TRBJ2-1	TRBV2	-	TRBD2	CASSVGGGSYNEQFF	TGTGCCAGCAGTGTGGGCGGGGGTTCCTACAATGAGCAGTTCTTC
TRBJ2-2	TRBV6-5	-	-	CASGRPNTGELFF	TGTGCCAGCGGGCGTCCAAACACCGGGGAGCTGTTTTTT
TRBJ2-3	TRBV2	-	-	CASSSTHGGTDTQYF	TGTGCCAGCAGTTCGACCCACGGGGGCACAGATACGCAGTATTTT
TRBJ2-3	TRBV7-9	-	TRBD2	CASSTTGLVDDTQYF	TGTGCCAGCAGCACCACGGGACTAGTCGACGATACGCAGTATTTT
TRBJ1-1	TRBV29-1	-	-	CSVIRGGRYTEAFF	TGCAGCGTGATAAGAGGGGGAAGGTACACTGAAGCTTTCTTT
TRBJ2-2	TRBV15	-	TRBD1	CATSRHGQGSTGELFF	TGTGCCACCAGCAGACACGGACAGGGTTCCACCGGGGAGCTGTTTTTT
TRBJ1-1	TRBV19	-	-	CASSIGETGGEAFF	TGTGCCAGTAGTATCGGGGAGACAGGCGGTGAAGCTTTCTTT
TRBJ1-4	TRBV10-1	-	TRBD1	CASSGGQGFREKLFF	TGCGCCAGCAGTGGAGGACAGGGGTTTCGTGAAAAACTGTTTTTT
TRBJ1-2	TRBV11-2	-	TRBD1	CASSRGQGWYGYTF	TGTGCCAGCAGCAGGGGACAGGGTTGGTATGGCTACACCTTC
TRBJ2-1	TRBV19	-	TRBD2	CASRGDSYNEQFF	TGTGCCAGTCGGGGGGATTCCTACAATGAGCAGTTCTTC
TRBJ1-1	TRBV19	-	-	CASSWTINTEAFF	TGTGCCAGTAGTTGGACTATTAACACTGAAGCTTTCTTT
TRBJ1-4	TRBV5-4	-	-	CASSFQGSNEKLFF	TGTGCCAGCAGCTTCCAGGGCTCTAATGAAAAACTGTTTTTT
TRBJ1-2	TRBV28	few	-	CASSLMQGHTF	TGTGCCAGCAGTTTAATGCAGGGTCACACCTTC
TRBJ2-5	TRBV5-4	-	TRBD2	CASSSGLAGGKSEQETQYF	TGTGCCAGCAGCAGCGGACTAGCGGGAGGGAAGTCGGAGCAAGAGACCCAGTACTTC
TRBJ2-1	TRBV10-3	-	TRBD2	CAIMVVSGSTGEQFF	TGTGCCATCATGGTGGTTAGCGGGTCTACTGGTGAGCAGTTCTTC
TRBJ1-4	TRBV18	-	TRBD1	CASSREQGALNEKLFF	TGTGCCAGCTCACGGGAACAGGGGGCTCTTAATGAAAAACTGTTTTTT
TRBJ2-5	TRBV29-1	-	-	CSVPRWEETQYF	TGCAGCGTTCCTCGTTGGGAGGAGACCCAGTACTTC
TRBJ2-3	TRBV4-1	-	TRBD2	CASSPRLAGSTDTQYF	TGCGCCAGCAGTCCAAGACTAGCGGGGTCCACAGATACGCAGTATTTT
TRBJ1-6	TRBV10-3	-	-	CAISPNPSNSPLHF	TGTGCCATCAGCCCTAACCCGAGCAATTCACCCCTCCACTTT
TRBJ1-2	TRBV5-1	-	-	CASSLSAGEPYGYTF	TGCGCCAGCAGCTTGTCGGCAGGGGAGCCATATGGCTACACCTTC
TRBJ2-7	TRBV27	-	TRBD1	CASSSWDRAYEQYF	TGTGCCAGCAGTTCATGGGACAGGGCCTACGAGCAGTACTTC
TRBJ2-3	TRBV5-1	-	TRBD2	CASSLVGTSGGQTDTQYF	TGCGCCAGCAGCTTGGTAGGGACTAGCGGGGGTCAAACAGATACGCAGTATTTT
TRBJ2-3	TRBV5-1	-	TRBD2	CASRGLAGGRDTQYF	TGCGCCAGCAGGGGGCTAGCGGGGGGGCGAGATACGCAGTATTTT
TRBJ1-1	TRBV13	-	-	CASRQPPYTEAFF	TGTGCCAGCAGACAACCCCCTTACACGGAAGCTTTCTTT
TRBJ2-6	TRBV27	-	-	CASSLYGVGSGANVLTF	TGTGCCAGCAGTTTATACGGGGTGGGGTCTGGGGCCAACGTCCTGACTTTC